This section outlines one T cell receptor (beta chain) sequence together with its context. The sample comes from a study of blood T cell repertoires in COVID-19. Across the study: Researchers got acute and convalescent COVID-19 samples from the United States, Italy and Spain. PBMCs, B-cell-depleted T cells, or T cells provided the cDNA or gDNA that made up the material.

Under the authors' procedure: By means of reference gene primer amplification, nucleated cell counts were estimated. Here immunoSEQ multiplex PCR was the method, and the copy in TCRdb shows in-frame clones only, minus some. The V and J calls and clone size were taken over from that table, and D and trimming were inferred from the DNA. In the table there are tens of thousands of clones, approximately 88% of which are singletons. This CDR3 is built from 14 residues. Deletions cut 5 bases from V and 4 bases from J, with 14 bases between. The germline V gene encodes CDR1 SGHAT and CDR2 FQNNGV. The sequence was collected from a human donor in a cohort sampled during active COVID-19. This chain joins TRBV11-2 and TRBJ1-2, with unresolved D. The material sequenced was peripheral blood. The CDR3 here is CASSPGEGAYGYTF. The CDR3 nucleotides are TGTGCCAGCAGCCCCGGGGAGGGTGCCTATGGCTACACCTTC.